A selection of T cell receptor beta chains follows, all from one sample in a study of blood T cells in healthy people across ages. TCRdb redid the calling of the 5' RACE reads with MiXCR, one entry per CDR3 protein. The sample lists about a million distinct CDR3 sequences, about 48% occurring once. Sequencing used blood. All receptors come from a man aged 30-40 years in good health. CDR3s include the opening cysteine and the closing phenylalanine or tryptophan. Each record gives: D gene, clone size, J gene, V gene, CDR3 DNA, CDR3 protein. D genes are given only for firm matches. Clone size is shown for a subset of rows, as once, few, many or a class of expanded clone.

D gene: NA; clone size: NA; J gene: TRBJ2-6; V gene: TRBV29-1; CDR3 DNA: TGCAGCGTTGAAGAAAGCGAGGGACTCTCTGGGGCCAACGTCCTGACTTTC; CDR3 protein: CSVEESEGLSGANVLTF
D gene: NA; clone size: NA; J gene: TRBJ1-4; V gene: TRBV2; CDR3 DNA: TGTGCCAGCAGTCAGCAGGGGATAAATGAAAAACTGTTTTTT; CDR3 protein: CASSQQGINEKLFF
D gene: NA; clone size: NA; J gene: TRBJ1-1; V gene: TRBV18; CDR3 DNA: TGTGCCAGCTCACCAGACACACCCAAGGGAGCTTTCTTT; CDR3 protein: CASSPDTPKGAFF
D gene: NA; clone size: NA; J gene: TRBJ2-1; V gene: TRBV4-3; CDR3 DNA: TGCGCCAGCAGCCAAGCAGACACCTCTAGCAATGAGCAGTTCTTC; CDR3 protein: CASSQADTSSNEQFF
D gene: TRBD1; clone size: NA; J gene: TRBJ2-7; V gene: TRBV12-3/TRBV12-4; CDR3 DNA: TGTGCCAGCAGTCGGGACAGGAACGAGCAGTACTTC; CDR3 protein: CASSRDRNEQYF
D gene: TRBD2; clone size: NA; J gene: TRBJ2-1; V gene: TRBV5-5; CDR3 DNA: TGTGCCAGCAGCCGGGACTACGACAATGAGCAGTTCTTC; CDR3 protein: CASSRDYDNEQFF
D gene: TRBD2; clone size: NA; J gene: TRBJ2-1; V gene: TRBV11-1; CDR3 DNA: TGTGCCAGCAGCTTAGCTAGCGGGGGGCGGAATGAGCAGTTCTTC; CDR3 protein: CASSLASGGRNEQFF
D gene: NA; clone size: NA; J gene: TRBJ2-5; V gene: TRBV20-1; CDR3 DNA: TGCAGTGCTAGAGTAGGGTTTGCGGAAGAGACCCAGTACTTC; CDR3 protein: CSARVGFAEETQYF
D gene: TRBD1; clone size: few; J gene: TRBJ1-2; V gene: TRBV12-3/TRBV12-4; CDR3 DNA: TGTGCCAGCAGTCGGGACAGGGTGTGTGGCTACACCTTC; CDR3 protein: CASSRDRVCGYTF
D gene: NA; clone size: NA; J gene: TRBJ1-2; V gene: TRBV20-1; CDR3 DNA: TGCAGTGCTATAAATGGGTTGCGGTGGGGTGGCTACACCTTC; CDR3 protein: CSAINGLRWGGYTF